This T cell receptor (beta chain) comes out of a study of T-cell reconstitution after alpha-beta-depleted transplantation in children. Unique molecular identifiers were used in preparing the TCRbeta library. TCRdb re-derived calls from the PCR reads in MiXCR, one entry per CDR3 protein. The data contain around 530,000 distinct CDR3 sequences, approximately 30% of them singletons. Per germline, CDR1 SGHRS and CDR2 YFSETQ. Trimming shortened V by 3 bases and J by 10 bases, and 16 bases separated the two germline ends. The CDR3 extends over 13 amino acids. In this sample, this clonotype turned up a few times.

This chain connects TRBV5-1 to TRBJ1-1, with TRBD1 as a possible D gene (5 bases). The sample in question was PBMCs from the stem cell graft donor, obtained from the stem cell graft. The origin of this receptor is a human donor who donated a stem cell graft to a child with aplastic anemia. CDR3 nucleotides: TGCGCCAGCAGCTCGGACCGCCTGGGACTAGCTTTCTTT. Encoded protein: CASSSDRLGLAFF.